This T cell receptor beta chain was sequenced for a study of cytomegalovirus exposure and HLA in healthy donors. The primer mix had 60 Vbeta and 13 Jbeta primers. This table comes from immunoSEQ multiplex PCR, and its TCRdb copy is limited to in-frame clones, with some not included. The table includes under 200,000 clones, about 81% detected once. The V gene lost 5 bases and the J gene lost 1 base, with 11 bases spanning the gap. The CDR3 runs 13 residues. The V gene's germline CDR1 is GTSNPN and CDR2 SVGIG (reference sequence). The V call is TRBV30, the J call TRBJ2-5; D is perhaps TRBD1 (5 bases). Specimen: PBMCs. The clonotype originates from a woman in her 50s in good health and CMV-seropositive. The CDR3 loop reads CAWSRARQETQYF. CDR3 bases: TGTGCCTGGTCCAGGGCTCGCCAAGAGACCCAGTACTTC.